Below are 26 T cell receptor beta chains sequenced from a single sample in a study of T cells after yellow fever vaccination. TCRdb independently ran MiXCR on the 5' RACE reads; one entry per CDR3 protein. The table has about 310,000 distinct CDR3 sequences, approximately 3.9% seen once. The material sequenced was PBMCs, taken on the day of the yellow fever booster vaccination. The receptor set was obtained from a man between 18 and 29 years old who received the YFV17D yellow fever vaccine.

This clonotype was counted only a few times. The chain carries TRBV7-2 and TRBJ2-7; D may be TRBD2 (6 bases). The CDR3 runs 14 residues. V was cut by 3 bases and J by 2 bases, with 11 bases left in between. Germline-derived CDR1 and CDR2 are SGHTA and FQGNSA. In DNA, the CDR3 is TGTGCCAGCAGCTTGGGGACTGGCACCTACGAGCAGTACTTC. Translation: CASSLGTGTYEQYF.

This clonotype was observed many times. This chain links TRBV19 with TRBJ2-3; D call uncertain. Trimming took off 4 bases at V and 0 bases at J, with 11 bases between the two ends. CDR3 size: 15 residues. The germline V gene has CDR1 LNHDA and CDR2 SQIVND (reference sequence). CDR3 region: CASSTGDSSTDTQYF. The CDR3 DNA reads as TGTGCCAGTAGTACAGGAGACTCTAGCACAGATACGCAGTATTTT.

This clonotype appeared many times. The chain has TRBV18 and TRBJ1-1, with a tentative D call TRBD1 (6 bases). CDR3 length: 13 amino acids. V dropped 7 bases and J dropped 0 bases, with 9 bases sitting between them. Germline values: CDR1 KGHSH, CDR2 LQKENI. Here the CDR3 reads CASCRDMNTEAFF. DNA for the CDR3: TGTGCCAGCTGCCGGGACATGAACACTGAAGCTTTCTTT.

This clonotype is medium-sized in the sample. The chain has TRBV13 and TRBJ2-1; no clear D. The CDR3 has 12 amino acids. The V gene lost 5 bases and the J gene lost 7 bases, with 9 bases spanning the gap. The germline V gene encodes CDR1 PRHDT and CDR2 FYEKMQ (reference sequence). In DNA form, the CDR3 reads TGTGCCAGCAGCGCATTGGGAAATGAGCAGTTCTTC. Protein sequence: CASSALGNEQFF.

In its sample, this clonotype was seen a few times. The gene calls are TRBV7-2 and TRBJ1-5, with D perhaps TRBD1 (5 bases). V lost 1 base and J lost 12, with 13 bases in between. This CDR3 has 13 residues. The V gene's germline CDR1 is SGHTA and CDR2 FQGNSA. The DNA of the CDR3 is TGTGCCAGCAGCTTAGGGGGACCAAAGATCCAGCATTTT. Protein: CASSLGGPKIQHF.

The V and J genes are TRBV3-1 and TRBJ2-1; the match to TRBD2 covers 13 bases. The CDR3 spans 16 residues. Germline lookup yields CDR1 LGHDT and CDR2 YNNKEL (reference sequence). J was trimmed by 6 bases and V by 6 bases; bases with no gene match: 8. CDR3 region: CASRRTSGGHSNEQFF. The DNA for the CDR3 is TGTGCCAGCAGACGGACTAGCGGGGGCCATAGCAATGAGCAGTTCTTC.

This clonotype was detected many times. CDR3 sequence (DNA): TGCGCCAGCAGCTCGGGACCACAAGAGACCCAGTACTTC. Translation gives CASSSGPQETQYF. The chain employs TRBV5-1 and TRBJ2-5; D tentatively fits TRBD1 or TRBD2 (5 bases each). The germline V and J ends were trimmed by 3 bases and 2 bases, with 8 bases remaining between them. The CDR3 loop spans 13 amino acids. CDR1 is SGHRS and CDR2 is YFSETQ in the germline V gene.

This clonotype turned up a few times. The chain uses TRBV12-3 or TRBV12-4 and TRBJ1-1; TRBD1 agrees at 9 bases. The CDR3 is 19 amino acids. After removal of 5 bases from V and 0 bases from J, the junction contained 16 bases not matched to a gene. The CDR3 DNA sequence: TGTGCCAGCAGTCCGGGTCCCGGGACAGGGAGAGTAATGAACACTGAAGCTTTCTTT. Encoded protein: CASSPGPGTGRVMNTEAFF.

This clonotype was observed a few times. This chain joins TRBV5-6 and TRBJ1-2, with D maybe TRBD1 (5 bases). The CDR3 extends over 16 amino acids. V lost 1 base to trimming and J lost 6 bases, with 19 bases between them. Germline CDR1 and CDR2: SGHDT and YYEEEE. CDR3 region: CASSLFWDDARDGYTF. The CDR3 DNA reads TGTGCCAGCAGCTTGTTCTGGGACGATGCTAGGGATGGCTACACCTTC.

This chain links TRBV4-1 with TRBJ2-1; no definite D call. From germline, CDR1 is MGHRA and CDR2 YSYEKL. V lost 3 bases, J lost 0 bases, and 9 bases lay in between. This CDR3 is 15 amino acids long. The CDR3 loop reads CASSQVLGSYNEQFF. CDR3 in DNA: TGCGCCAGCAGCCAGGTCCTAGGCTCCTACAATGAGCAGTTCTTC.

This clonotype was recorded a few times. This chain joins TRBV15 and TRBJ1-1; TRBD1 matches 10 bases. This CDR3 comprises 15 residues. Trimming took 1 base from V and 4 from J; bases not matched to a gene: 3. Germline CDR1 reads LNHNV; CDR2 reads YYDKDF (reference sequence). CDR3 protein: CATSRGTGGSTEAFF. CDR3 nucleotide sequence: TGTGCCACCAGCAGAGGGACAGGGGGAAGCACTGAAGCTTTCTTT.

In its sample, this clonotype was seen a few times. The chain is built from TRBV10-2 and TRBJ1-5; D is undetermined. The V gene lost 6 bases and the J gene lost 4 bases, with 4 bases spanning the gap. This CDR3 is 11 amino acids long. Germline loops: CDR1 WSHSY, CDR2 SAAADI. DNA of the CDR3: TGCGCCAGCAGCAGAAATCAGCCCCAGCATTTT. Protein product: CASSRNQPQHF.

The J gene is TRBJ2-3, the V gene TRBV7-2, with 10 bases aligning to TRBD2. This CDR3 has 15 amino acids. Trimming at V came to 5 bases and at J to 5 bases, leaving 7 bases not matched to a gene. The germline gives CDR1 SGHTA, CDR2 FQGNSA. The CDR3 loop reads CASSPAGGPRDTQYF. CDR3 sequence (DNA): TGTGCCAGCAGCCCAGCGGGGGGGCCGCGAGATACGCAGTATTTT.

CDR3: CASSHPGGSNEQFF. The DNA of the CDR3 is TGTGCCAGCAGCCATCCCGGGGGAAGCAATGAGCAGTTCTTC. The chain uses TRBV5-5 and TRBJ2-1, with a weak D call TRBD2 (6 bases). CDR3 length equals 14 residues. Germline V CDR1 and CDR2: SGHKS, YYEKEE (reference sequence). Trimming pared 4 bases from V and 6 bases from J, leaving 14 bases between.

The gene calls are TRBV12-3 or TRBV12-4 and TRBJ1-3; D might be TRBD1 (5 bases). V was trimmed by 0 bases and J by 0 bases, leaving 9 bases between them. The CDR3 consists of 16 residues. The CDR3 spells CASSLARTSSGNTIYF. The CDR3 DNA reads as TGTGCCAGCAGTTTAGCTAGGACAAGCTCTGGAAACACCATATATTTT.

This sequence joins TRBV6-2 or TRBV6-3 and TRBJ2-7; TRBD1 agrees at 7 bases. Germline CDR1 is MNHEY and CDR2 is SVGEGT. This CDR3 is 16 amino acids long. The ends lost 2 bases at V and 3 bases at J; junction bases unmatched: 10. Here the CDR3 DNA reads TGTGCCAGCAGTTACCCCCACGGCACAGGGGTCTACGAGCAGTACGTC. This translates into CASSYPHGTGVYEQYV.

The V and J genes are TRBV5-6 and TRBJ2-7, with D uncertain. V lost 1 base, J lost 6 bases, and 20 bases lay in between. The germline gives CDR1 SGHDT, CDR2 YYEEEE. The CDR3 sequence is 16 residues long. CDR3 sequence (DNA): TGTGCCAGCAGCTTGATCGTATTAAAGCCCCCGGGCGAGCAGTACTTC. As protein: CASSLIVLKPPGEQYF.

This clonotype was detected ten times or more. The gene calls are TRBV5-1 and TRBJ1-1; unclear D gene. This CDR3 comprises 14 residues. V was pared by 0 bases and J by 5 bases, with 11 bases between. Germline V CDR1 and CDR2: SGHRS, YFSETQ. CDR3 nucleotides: TGCGCCAGCAGCTTGGGGTCAGGTATAACTGAAGCTTTCTTT. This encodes CASSLGSGITEAFF.

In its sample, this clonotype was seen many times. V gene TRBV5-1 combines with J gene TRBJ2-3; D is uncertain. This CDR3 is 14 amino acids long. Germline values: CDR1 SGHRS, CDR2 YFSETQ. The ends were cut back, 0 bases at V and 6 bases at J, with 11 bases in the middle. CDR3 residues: CASSLAALMDTQYF. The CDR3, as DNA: TGCGCCAGCAGCTTGGCGGCACTTATGGATACGCAGTATTTT.

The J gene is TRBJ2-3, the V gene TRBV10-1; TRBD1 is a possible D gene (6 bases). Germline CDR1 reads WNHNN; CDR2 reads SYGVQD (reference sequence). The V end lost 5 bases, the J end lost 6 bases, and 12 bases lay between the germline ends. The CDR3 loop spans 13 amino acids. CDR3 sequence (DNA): TGCGCCAGCAGTAGAAGGGGGTCGGATACGCAGTATTTT. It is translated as CASSRRGSDTQYF.

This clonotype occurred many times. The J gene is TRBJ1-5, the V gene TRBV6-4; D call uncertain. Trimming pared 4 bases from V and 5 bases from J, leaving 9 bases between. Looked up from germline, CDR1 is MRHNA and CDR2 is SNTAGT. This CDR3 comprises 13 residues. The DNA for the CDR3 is TGTGCCAGCAGTGCCGAAGAGGATCAGCCCCAGCATTTT. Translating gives CASSAEEDQPQHF.

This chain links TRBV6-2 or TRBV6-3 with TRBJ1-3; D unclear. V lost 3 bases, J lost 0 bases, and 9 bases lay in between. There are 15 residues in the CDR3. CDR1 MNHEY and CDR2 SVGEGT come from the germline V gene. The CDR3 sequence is CASSYAEISGNTIYF. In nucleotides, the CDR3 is TGTGCCAGCAGTTATGCGGAGATCTCTGGAAACACCATATATTTT.

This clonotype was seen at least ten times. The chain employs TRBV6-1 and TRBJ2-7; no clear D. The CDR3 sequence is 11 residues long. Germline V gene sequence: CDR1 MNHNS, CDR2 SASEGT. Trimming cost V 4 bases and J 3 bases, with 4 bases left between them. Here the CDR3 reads CASSALYEQYV. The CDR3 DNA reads TGTGCCAGCAGTGCCCTCTACGAGCAGTACGTC.

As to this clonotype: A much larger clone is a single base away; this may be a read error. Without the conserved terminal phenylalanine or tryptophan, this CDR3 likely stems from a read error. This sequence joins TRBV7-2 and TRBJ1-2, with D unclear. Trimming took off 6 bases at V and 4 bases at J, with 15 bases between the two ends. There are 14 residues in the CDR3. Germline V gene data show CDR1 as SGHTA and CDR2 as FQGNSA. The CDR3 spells CASREDPRGYGYTS. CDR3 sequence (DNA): TGTGCCAGCAGGGAGGACCCTAGAGGCTATGGCTACACCTCC.

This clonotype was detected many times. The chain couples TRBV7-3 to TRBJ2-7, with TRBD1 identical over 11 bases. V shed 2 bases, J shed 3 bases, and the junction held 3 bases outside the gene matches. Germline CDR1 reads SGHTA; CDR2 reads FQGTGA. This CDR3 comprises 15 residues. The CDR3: CASSLLGTGGYEQYF. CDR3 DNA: TGTGCCAGCAGCTTATTGGGGACAGGGGGCTACGAGCAGTACTTC.

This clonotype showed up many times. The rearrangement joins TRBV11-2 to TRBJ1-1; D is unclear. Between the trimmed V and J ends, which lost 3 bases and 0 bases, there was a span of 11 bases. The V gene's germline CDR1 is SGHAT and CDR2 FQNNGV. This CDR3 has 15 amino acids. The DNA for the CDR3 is TGTGCCAGCAGCTTTTGGGGAGGACTGAACACTGAAGCTTTCTTT. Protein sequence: CASSFWGGLNTEAFF.